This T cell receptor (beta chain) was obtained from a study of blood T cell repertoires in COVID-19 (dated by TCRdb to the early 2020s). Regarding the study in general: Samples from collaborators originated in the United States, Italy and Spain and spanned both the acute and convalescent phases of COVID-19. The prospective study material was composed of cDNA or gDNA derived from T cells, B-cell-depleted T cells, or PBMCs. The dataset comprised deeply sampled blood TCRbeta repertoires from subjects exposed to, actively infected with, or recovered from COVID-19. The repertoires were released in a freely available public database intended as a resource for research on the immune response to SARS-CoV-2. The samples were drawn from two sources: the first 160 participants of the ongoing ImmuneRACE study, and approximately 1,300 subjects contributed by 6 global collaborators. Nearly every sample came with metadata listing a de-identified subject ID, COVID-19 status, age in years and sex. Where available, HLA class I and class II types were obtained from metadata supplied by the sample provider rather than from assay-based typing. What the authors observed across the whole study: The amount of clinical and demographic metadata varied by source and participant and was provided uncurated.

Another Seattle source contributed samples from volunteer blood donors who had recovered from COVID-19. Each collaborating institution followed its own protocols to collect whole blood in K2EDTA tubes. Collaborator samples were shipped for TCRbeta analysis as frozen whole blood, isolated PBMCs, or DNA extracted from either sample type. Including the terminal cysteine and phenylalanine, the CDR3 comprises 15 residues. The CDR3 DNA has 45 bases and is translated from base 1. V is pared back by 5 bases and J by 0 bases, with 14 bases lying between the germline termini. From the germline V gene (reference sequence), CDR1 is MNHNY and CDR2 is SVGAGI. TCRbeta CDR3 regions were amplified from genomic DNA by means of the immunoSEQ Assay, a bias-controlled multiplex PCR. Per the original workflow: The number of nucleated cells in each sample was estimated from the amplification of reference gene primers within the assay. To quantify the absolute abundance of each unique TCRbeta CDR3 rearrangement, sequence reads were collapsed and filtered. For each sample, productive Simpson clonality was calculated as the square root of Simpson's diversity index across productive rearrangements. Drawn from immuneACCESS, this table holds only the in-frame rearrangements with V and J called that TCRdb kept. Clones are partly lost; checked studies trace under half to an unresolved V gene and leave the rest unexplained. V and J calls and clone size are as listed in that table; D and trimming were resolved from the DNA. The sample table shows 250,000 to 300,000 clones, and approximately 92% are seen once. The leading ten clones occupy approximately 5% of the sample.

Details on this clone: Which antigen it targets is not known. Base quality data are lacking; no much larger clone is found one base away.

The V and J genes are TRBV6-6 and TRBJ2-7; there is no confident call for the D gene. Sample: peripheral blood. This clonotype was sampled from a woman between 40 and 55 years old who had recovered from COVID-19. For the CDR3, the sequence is CASSNPTLISYEQYF. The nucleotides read TGTGCCAGCAGTAACCCTACCCTAATCTCCTACGAGCAGTACTTC.